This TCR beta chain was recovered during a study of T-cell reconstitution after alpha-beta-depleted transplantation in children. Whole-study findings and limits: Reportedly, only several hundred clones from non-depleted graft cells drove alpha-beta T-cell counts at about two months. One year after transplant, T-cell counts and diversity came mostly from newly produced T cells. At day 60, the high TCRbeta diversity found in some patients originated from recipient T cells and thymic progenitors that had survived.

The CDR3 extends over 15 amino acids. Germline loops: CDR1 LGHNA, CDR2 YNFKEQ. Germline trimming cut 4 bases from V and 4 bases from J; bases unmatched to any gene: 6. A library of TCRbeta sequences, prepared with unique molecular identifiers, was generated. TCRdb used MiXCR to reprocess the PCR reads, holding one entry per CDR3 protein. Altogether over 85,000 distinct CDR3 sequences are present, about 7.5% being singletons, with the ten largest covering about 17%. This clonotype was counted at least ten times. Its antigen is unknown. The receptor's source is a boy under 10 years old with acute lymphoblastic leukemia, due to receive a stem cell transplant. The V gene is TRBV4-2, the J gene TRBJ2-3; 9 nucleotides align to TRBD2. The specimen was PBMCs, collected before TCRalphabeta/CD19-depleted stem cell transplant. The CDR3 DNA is TGTGCCAGCAGCCGATCCCGGACTAGCGCAGATACGCAGTATTTT. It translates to CASSRSRTSADTQYF.